This TCR beta chain was observed in a study of blood T cell repertoires in COVID-19. Study background: Specimens from acute and convalescent COVID-19 originated in the United States, Italy and Spain. The cDNA or gDNA used as material had been derived from T cells, B-cell-depleted T cells, or PBMCs.

This CDR3 region has 14 residues. The V end lost 0 bases, the J end lost 8 bases, and 11 bases lay between the germline ends. In germline, CDR1 is SGHRS, CDR2 YFSETQ. TCRdb's table, derived via immunoSEQ multiplex PCR, lists solely in-frame clones and lacks some. This table holds about 480,000 clones, 88% found once. The specimen was PBMCs or T cells enriched from blood (not recorded which). The source of this sequence is an older woman who had recovered from COVID-19. The chain combines TRBV5-1 with TRBJ1-4, with D perhaps matching TRBD1 (6 bases). The CDR3 here is CASSLGGPLEKLFF. As DNA, the CDR3 is TGCGCCAGCAGCTTGGGGGGGCCACTCGAAAAACTGTTTTTT.